The 17 T cell receptor beta chains in this list originate from one sample, sequenced in a study of cytomegalovirus exposure and HLA in healthy donors. TCRdb's copy holds only in-frame clones and misses some; the assay was immunoSEQ multiplex PCR. The sample contains some 120,000 clones, 85% to 90% of which appear only once. Sequenced sample: PBMCs. The receptors originated from a young woman in good health and CMV-seronegative.

The table lists this clone with a few counts. This chain joins TRBV6-5 and TRBJ1-2, with 7 bases aligning to TRBD1. The V and J ends lost 7 bases and 4 bases, in that order; junction bases with no gene match: 6. Per the germline V gene, CDR1 is MNHEY and CDR2 is SVGAGI. CDR3 length: 13 residues. CDR3 region: CASKGTVGYGYTF. The CDR3 nucleotides are TGTGCCAGCAAAGGGACAGTGGGCTATGGCTACACCTTC.

This rearrangement joins TRBV28 to TRBJ2-7; a possible D gene is TRBD1 (6 bases). Trimming stripped 5 bases from V and 5 bases from J, with 19 bases between. CDR3 length: 15 residues. The germline V gene has CDR1 MDHEN and CDR2 SYDVKM. The CDR3 DNA is TGTGCCAGCAGTACTCCCTCCACAGGGAGCAACGAGCAGTACTTC. Translating gives CASSTPSTGSNEQYF. Supplemented by reference TRBV28 and TRBJ2-7, the full variable domain reads DVKVTQSSRYLVKRTGEKVFLECVQDMDHENMFWYRQDPGLGLRLIYFSYDVKMKEKGDIPEGYSVSREKKERFSLILESASTNQTSMYLCASSTPSTGSNEQYFGPGTRLTVT.

This clone came up a few times. This chain links TRBV7-9 with TRBJ2-7, with D possibly TRBD1 on 8 matching bases. The CDR3 sequence is 14 residues long. Germline CDR1 reads SEHNR; CDR2 reads FQNEAQ (reference sequence). Trimming shortened V by 5 bases and J by 5 bases, and 16 bases separated the two germline ends. The CDR3 spells CASSVRQGTNEQYV. In DNA, the CDR3 is TGTGCCAGCAGCGTTCGACAGGGGACTAACGAGCAGTACGTC.

The CDR3 loop reads CASSRIGGNNEKLFF. The CDR3 nucleotides are TGTGCCAGTAGTAGGATCGGCGGAAATAATGAAAAACTGTTTTTT. The chain employs TRBV19 and TRBJ1-4; D gene uncertain. Trimming cost V 4 bases and J 4 bases, with 13 bases left between them. Germline CDR1 reads LNHDA; CDR2 reads SQIVND (reference sequence). This CDR3 is 15 amino acids long.

CDR3 protein: CSAEGVYNEQFF. As DNA, the CDR3 is TGCAGCGCCGAAGGGGTCTACAATGAGCAGTTCTTC. The chain links TRBV29-1 to TRBJ2-1, with TRBD1 as a possible D gene (5 bases). In germline, CDR1 is SQVTM, CDR2 ANQGSEA. The CDR3 sequence is 12 residues long. V was pared by 7 bases and J by 3 bases, with 10 bases between.

This clone was seen once. The chain combines TRBV6-5 with TRBJ2-5; TRBD2 matches at 8 bases. The CDR3 contains 15 residues. V gave up 6 bases and J gave up 4 bases; unmatched junction bases: 10. Germline-derived CDR1 and CDR2 are MNHEY and SVGAGI. The DNA for the CDR3 is TGTGCCAGCAGCGCAGGAGCGGGAGCGGGAGAGACCCAGTACTTC. Amino acids: CASSAGAGAGETQYF.

This sequence joins TRBV28 and TRBJ2-1; 14 bases match TRBD2. The V gene's germline CDR1 is MDHEN and CDR2 SYDVKM. With 5 bases clipped from V and 8 bases from J, the junction kept 5 bases outside the gene matches. CDR3 size: 15 residues. The CDR3: CASSPKGLAGDEQFF. CDR3 nucleotide sequence: TGTGCCAGCAGTCCCAAGGGACTAGCGGGGGATGAGCAGTTCTTC.

This clone appeared once. The J gene is TRBJ2-7, the V gene TRBV6-5; 10 bases match TRBD1. J was trimmed by 2 bases and V by 5 bases; bases with no gene match: 3. The germline CDR1 and CDR2 sequences are MNHEY and SVGAGI. The CDR3 runs 14 residues. CDR3 region: CASSRTGGTYEQYF. The CDR3 nucleotides are TGTGCCAGCAGTAGGACAGGGGGGACCTACGAGCAGTACTTC.

This clone came up once. The V gene is TRBV9, the J gene TRBJ1-3, with D perhaps matching TRBD1 (5 bases). V dropped 4 bases and J dropped 0 bases, with 14 bases sitting between them. In germline, CDR1 is SGDLS, CDR2 YYNGEE. This CDR3 spans 16 amino acids. The CDR3 nucleotides read TGTGCCAGCAGCCCACGACAGCTAAACTCTGGAAACACCATATATTTT. It codes for CASSPRQLNSGNTIYF.

This rearrangement joins TRBV7-6 to TRBJ1-1, with D unresolved. This CDR3 region has 14 residues. Trimming took 1 base from V and 6 from J, leaving 12 bases between them. CDR1 and CDR2 (germline): SGHVS, FNYEAQ. CDR3 DNA sequence: TGTGCCAGCAGCTTAGTTGTGGAGGGTGCTGAAGCTTTCTTT. Residues: CASSLVVEGAEAFF.

CDR3 nucleotides: TGTGCCTGGAGCCCATCCTCTGGAAACACCATATATTTT. Amino acids: CAWSPSSGNTIYF. This sequence joins TRBV30 and TRBJ1-3, with D hard to call. V was clipped by 3 bases and J by 0 bases, with 6 bases between them. There are 13 residues in the CDR3. In germline, CDR1 is GTSNPN, CDR2 SVGIG (reference sequence).

The CDR3 protein is CASSQVLAGDTDTQYF. In DNA, the CDR3 is TGCGCCAGCAGCCAAGTACTAGCGGGAGACACAGATACGCAGTATTTT. V and J are TRBV4-3 and TRBJ2-3, with 11 positions matching TRBD2. This CDR3 contains 16 residues. V shed 1 base, J shed 2 bases, and the junction held 2 bases outside the gene matches. Germline V gene lookup returns CDR1 LGHNA and CDR2 YSLEER.

The chain is built from TRBV19 and TRBJ2-1; no definite D call. Germline V CDR1 and CDR2: LNHDA, SQIVND (reference sequence). This CDR3 has 12 amino acids. The V end lost 10 bases, the J end lost 7 bases, and 14 bases lay between the germline ends. The CDR3 protein is CATQLRVNEQFF. DNA of the CDR3: TGTGCCACCCAACTTCGGGTGAATGAGCAGTTCTTC.

The rearrangement links TRBV7-9 to TRBJ1-5, with D possibly matching TRBD1 (6 bases). Per the germline V gene, CDR1 is SEHNR and CDR2 is FQNEAQ (reference sequence). The CDR3 contains 17 residues. V lost 1 base and J lost 3, with 16 bases in between. The CDR3 sequence is CASSLDMGAGDNQPQHF. The CDR3 DNA follows: TGTGCCAGCAGCTTAGATATGGGGGCTGGGGACAATCAGCCCCAGCATTTT.

The chain recombines TRBV4-3 with TRBJ2-1, with TRBD2 matching over 7 bases. The germline V gene encodes CDR1 LGHNA and CDR2 YSLEER. V lost 0 bases, J lost 1 base, and 6 bases stayed unmatched. This CDR3 is built from 17 residues. The CDR3 DNA reads TGCGCCAGCAGCCAAGAGGGAGGCGGGAGTTCCTACAATGAGCAGTTCTTC. The encoded protein is CASSQEGGGSSYNEQFF.

This clone was observed a single time. The V gene is TRBV10-3, the J gene TRBJ1-1, with 7 bases that match TRBD1. The CDR3 is made up of 13 amino acids. CDR1 ENHRY and CDR2 SYGVKD come from the germline V gene. J lost 3 bases, V lost 6 bases, and 4 bases had no gene match. The CDR3 nucleotides read TGTGCCATCAGCACAGGGGAGGACACTGAAGCTTTCTTT. This codes for CAISTGEDTEAFF.

The gene calls are TRBV6-1 and TRBJ1-3; a possible D gene is TRBD1 (5 bases). Germline V gene sequence: CDR1 MNHNS, CDR2 SASEGT. CDR3 length equals 16 residues. Trimming shortened V by 0 bases and J by 3 bases, and 12 bases separated the two germline ends. In nucleotides, the CDR3 is TGTGCCAGCAGTGAAGCTAAGGGGCTGGGTGGAAACACCATATATTTT. It specifies CASSEAKGLGGNTIYF.